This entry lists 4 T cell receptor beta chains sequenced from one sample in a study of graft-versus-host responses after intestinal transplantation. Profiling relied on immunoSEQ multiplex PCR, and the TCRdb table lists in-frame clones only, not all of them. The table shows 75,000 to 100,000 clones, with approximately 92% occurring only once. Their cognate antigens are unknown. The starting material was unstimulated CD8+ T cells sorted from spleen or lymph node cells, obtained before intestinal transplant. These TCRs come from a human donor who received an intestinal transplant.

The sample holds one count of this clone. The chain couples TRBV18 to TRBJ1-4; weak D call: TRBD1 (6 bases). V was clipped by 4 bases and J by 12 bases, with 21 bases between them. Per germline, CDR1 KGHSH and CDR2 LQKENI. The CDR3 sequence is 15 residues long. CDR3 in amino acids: CASSRPRTEDGELFF. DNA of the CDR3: TGTGCCAGCTCACGTCCGCGGACAGAAGATGGAGAACTGTTTTTT.

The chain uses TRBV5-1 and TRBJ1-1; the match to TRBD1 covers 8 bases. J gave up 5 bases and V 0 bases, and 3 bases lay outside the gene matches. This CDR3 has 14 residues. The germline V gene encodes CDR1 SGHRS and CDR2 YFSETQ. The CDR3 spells CASSLAGGKTEAFF. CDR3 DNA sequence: TGCGCCAGCAGCTTGGCAGGGGGCAAGACTGAAGCTTTCTTT. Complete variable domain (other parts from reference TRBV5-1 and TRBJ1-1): KAGVTQTPRYLIKTRGQQVTLSCSPISGHRSVSWYQQTPGQGLQFLFEYFSETQRNKGNFPGRFSGRQFSNSRSEMNVSTLELGDSALYLCASSLAGGKTEAFFGQGTRLTVV.

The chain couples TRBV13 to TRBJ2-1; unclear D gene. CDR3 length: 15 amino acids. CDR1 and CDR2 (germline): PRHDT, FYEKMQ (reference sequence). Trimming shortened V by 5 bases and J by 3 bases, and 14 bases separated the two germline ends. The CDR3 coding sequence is TGTGCCAGCAGCGAGACTGAGCTGAACTACAATGAGCAGTTCTTC. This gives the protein CASSETELNYNEQFF. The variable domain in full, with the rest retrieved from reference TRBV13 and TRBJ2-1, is AAGVIQSPRHLIKEKRETATLKCYPIPRHDTVYWYQQGPGQDPQFLISFYEKMQSDKGSIPDRFSAQQFSDYHSELNMSSLELGDSALYFCASSETELNYNEQFFGPGTRLTVL.

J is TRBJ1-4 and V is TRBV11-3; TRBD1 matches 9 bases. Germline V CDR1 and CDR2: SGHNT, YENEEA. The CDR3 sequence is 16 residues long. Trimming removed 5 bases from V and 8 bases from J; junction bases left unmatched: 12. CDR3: CASSPREPGTGEKLFF. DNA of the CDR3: TGTGCCAGCAGCCCCAGGGAACCCGGGACAGGGGAAAAACTGTTTTTT.